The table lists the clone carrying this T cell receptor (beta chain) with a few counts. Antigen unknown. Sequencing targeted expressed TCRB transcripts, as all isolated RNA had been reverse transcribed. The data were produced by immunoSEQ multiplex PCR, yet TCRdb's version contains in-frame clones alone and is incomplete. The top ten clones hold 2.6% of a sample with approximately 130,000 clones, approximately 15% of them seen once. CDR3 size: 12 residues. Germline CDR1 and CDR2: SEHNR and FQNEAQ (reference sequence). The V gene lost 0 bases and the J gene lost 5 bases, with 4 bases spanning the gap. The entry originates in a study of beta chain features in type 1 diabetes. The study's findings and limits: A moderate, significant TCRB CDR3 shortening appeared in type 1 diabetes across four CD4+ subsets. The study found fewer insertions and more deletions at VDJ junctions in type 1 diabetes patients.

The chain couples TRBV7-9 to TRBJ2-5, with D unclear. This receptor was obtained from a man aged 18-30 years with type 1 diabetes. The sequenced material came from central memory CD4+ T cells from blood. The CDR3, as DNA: TGTGCCAGCAGCTTAGCGTTGGAGACCCAGTACTTC. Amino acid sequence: CASSLALETQYF.